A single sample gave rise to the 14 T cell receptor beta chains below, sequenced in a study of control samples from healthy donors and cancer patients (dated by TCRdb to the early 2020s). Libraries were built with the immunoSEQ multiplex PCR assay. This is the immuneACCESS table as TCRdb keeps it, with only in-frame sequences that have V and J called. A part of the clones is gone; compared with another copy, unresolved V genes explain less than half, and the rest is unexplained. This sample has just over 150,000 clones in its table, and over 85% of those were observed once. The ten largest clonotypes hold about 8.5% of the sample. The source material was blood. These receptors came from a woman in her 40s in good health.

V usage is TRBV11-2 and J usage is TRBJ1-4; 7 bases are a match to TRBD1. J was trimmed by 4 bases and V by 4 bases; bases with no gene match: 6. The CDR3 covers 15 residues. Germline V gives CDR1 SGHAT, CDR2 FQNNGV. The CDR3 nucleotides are TGTGCCAGCAGCTCAAATCCAGGGGGTAATGAAAAACTGTTTTTT. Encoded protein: CASSSNPGGNEKLFF.

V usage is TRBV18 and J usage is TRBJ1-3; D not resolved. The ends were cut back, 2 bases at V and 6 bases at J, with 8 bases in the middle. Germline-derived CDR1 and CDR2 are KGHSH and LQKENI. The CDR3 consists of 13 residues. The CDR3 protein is CASSPGRPNTIYF. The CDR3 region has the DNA TGTGCCAGCTCACCAGGACGCCCAAACACCATATATTTT. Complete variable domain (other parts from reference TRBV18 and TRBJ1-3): NAGVMQNPRHLVRRRGQEARLRCSPMKGHSHVYWYRQLPEEGLKFMVYLQKENIIDESGMPKERFSAEFPKEGPSILRIQQVVRGDSAAYFCASSPGRPNTIYFGEGSWLTVV.

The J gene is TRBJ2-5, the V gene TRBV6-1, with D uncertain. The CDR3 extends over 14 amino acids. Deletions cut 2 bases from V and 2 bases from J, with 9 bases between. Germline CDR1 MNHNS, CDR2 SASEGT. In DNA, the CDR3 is TGTGCCAGCAGTGAATTGGGTAGGCAAGAGACCCAGTACTTC. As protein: CASSELGRQETQYF.

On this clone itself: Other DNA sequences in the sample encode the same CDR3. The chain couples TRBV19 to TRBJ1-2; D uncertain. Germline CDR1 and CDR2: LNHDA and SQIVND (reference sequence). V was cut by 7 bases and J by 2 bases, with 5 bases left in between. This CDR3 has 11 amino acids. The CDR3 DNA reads TGTGCCAGTACCGGGAACTATGGCTACACCTTC. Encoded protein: CASTGNYGYTF.

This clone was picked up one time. CDR3 residues: CASSVGYRSYNEQFF. The CDR3 region has the DNA TGTGCCAGCAGCGTAGGCTATCGCTCCTACAATGAGCAGTTCTTC. The chain has TRBV9 and TRBJ2-1; no clear D. The ends were cut back, 0 bases at V and 0 bases at J, with 7 bases in the middle. The CDR3 is made up of 15 amino acids. Germline V gene data show CDR1 as SGDLS and CDR2 as YYNGEE. Variable domain in full (rest from reference TRBV9 and TRBJ2-1): DSGVTQTPKHLITATGQRVTLRCSPRSGDLSVYWYQQSLDQGLQFLIQYYNGEERAKGNILERFSAQQFPDLHSELNLSSLELGDSALYFCASSVGYRSYNEQFFGPGTRLTVL.

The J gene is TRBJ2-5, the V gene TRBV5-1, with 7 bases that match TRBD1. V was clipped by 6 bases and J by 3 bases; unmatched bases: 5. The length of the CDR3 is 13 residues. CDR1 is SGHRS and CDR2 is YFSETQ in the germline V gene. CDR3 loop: CASTGTAKETQYF. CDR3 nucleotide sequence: TGCGCCAGCACGGGGACAGCTAAAGAGACCCAGTACTTC.

For the CDR3, the DNA is TGTGCCAGCAGCTCGCTATCGGGACAGGGTCGAAGGGAGCAGTACTTC. Translated: CASSSLSGQGRREQYF. V gene TRBV13 combines with J gene TRBJ2-7, with 9 bases that match TRBD1. The V gene end was trimmed by 4 bases and the J gene end by 7 bases; junction bases not matched to a gene: 14. There are 16 residues in the CDR3. CDR1 and CDR2 (germline): PRHDT, FYEKMQ (reference sequence).

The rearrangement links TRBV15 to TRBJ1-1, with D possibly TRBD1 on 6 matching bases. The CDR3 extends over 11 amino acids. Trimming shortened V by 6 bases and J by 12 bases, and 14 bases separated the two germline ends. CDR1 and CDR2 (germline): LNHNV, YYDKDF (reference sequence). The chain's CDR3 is CATSTTGRTFF. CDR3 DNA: TGTGCCACCAGTACAACAGGGAGGACTTTCTTT. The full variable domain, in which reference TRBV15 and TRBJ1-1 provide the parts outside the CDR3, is DAMVIQNPRYQVTQFGKPVTLSCSQTLNHNVMYWYQQKSSQAPKLLFHYYDKDFNNEADTPDNFQSRRPNTSFCFLDIRSPGLGDTAMYLCATSTTGRTFFGQGTRLTVV.

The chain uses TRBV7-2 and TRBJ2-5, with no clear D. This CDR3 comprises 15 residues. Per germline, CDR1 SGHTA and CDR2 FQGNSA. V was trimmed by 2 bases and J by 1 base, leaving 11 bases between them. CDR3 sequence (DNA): TGTGCCAGCAGCTTACAGTCCGGAGTCCAAGAGACCCAGTACTTC. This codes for CASSLQSGVQETQYF.

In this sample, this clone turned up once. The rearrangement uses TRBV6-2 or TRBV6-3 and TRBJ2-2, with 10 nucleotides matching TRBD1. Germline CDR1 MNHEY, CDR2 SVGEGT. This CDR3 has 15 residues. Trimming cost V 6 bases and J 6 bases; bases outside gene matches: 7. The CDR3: CASSSRQGAAGELFF. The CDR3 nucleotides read TGTGCCAGCAGCTCGCGACAGGGGGCGGCCGGGGAGCTGTTTTTT.

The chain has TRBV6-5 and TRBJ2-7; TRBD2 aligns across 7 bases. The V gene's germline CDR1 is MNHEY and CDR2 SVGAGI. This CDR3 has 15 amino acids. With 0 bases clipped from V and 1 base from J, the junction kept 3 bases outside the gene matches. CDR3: CASSYSGGQSYEQYF. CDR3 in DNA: TGTGCCAGCAGTTACTCGGGAGGGCAGTCCTACGAGCAGTACTTC.

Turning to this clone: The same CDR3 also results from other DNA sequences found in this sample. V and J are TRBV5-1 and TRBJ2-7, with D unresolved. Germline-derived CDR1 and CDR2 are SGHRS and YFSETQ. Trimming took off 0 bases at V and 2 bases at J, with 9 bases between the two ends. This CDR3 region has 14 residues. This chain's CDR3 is CASSLAPGPYEQYF. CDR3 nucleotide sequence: TGCGCCAGCAGCTTGGCCCCCGGCCCCTACGAGCAGTACTTC. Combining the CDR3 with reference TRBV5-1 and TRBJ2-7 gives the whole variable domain KAGVTQTPRYLIKTRGQQVTLSCSPISGHRSVSWYQQTPGQGLQFLFEYFSETQRNKGNFPGRFSGRQFSNSRSEMNVSTLELGDSALYLCASSLAPGPYEQYFGPGTRLTVT.

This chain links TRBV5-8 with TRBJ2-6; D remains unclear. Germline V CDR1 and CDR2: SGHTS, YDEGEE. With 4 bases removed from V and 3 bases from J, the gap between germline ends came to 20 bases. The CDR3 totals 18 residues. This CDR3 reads CASSPRWVEAYGANVLTF. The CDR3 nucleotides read TGTGCCAGCAGCCCCAGGTGGGTGGAAGCTTATGGGGCCAACGTCCTGACTTTC.

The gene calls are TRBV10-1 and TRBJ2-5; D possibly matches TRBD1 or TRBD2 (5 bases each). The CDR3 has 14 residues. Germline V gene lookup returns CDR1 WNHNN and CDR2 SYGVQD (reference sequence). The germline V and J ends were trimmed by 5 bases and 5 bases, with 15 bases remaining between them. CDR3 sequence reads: CASSPLGEGETQYF. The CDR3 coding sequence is TGCGCCAGCAGTCCCCTGGGTGAGGGGGAGACCCAGTACTTC.